Listed below are T cell receptor beta chains from one sample, sequenced in a study of blood T cells in healthy people across ages. TCRdb called the 5' RACE reads again in MiXCR, with one record for every CDR3 protein. The table includes roughly 800,000 distinct CDR3 sequences, around 36% detected once. Material: blood. The origin of the receptors is a man between 18 and 29 years old in good health. Each CDR3 is given with its conserved first and last residue. D genes are given only for firm matches. Part of the rows lack a size; the others show once, few, many or a class for expanded clones.

v_call	clone_size	d_call	j_call	cdr3_nt	cdr3_aa
TRBV20-1	-	TRBD2	TRBJ2-4	TGCAGTGCTGGAGGGGGGACTAGCGGAACCTACGGGCAGTACTTC	CSAGGGTSGTYGQYF
TRBV6-2/TRBV6-3	-	-	TRBJ2-5	TGTGCCAGCAGCCTAAGGAGGGGAGTCCAAGAGACCCAGTACTTC	CASSLRRGVQETQYF
TRBV4-1	-	-	TRBJ2-2	TGCGCCAGCAGCCAAGATTACGGGCGGGAGCTGTTTTTT	CASSQDYGRELFF
TRBV3-1	-	-	TRBJ2-7	TGTGCCAGCAGCCAAGTTGGGGATGAGCAGTACTTC	CASSQVGDEQYF
TRBV29-1	few	TRBD2	TRBJ2-5	TGCAGCGTTGAGGGTCGGGCTAGCGGGGGCCACCAAGGGACCCAGTACTTC	CSVEGRASGGHQGTQYF
TRBV14	-	-	TRBJ2-3	TGTGCCAGCAGCGCGGGATGGGGGTCGAGCACAGATACGCAGTATTTT	CASSAGWGSSTDTQYF
TRBV12-3/TRBV12-4	-	-	TRBJ2-3	TGTGCCAGCAGTAATTACGGAGATACGCAGTATTTT	CASSNYGDTQYF
TRBV11-2	few	-	TRBJ2-3	TGTGCCAGCAGCTTAGATCTGGCCTCTACGCAGTATTTT	CASSLDLASTQYF
TRBV20-1	-	TRBD2	TRBJ2-3	TGCAGTGCTAAAAAAGCGGGAGGGTGGACAGATACGCAGTATTTT	CSAKKAGGWTDTQYF
TRBV12-3/TRBV12-4	-	-	TRBJ1-1	TGTGCCAGCACTACGCGGGGCCGCGGAGGGTCTGAAGCTTTCTTT	CASTTRGRGGSEAFF
TRBV6-5	-	-	TRBJ1-4	TGTGCCAGCAGTCCATTAATGGTGGGGAAACTGTTTTTT	CASSPLMVGKLFF
TRBV5-1	few	-	TRBJ2-1	TGCGCCAGCAGCCCCCCCGACAGAGATATCTACAATGAGCAGTTCTTC	CASSPPDRDIYNEQFF
TRBV5-1	many	TRBD1	TRBJ2-1	TGCGCCAGCAGCTTGACGTTAACCCAAGGACAGGGATTTATCTATGAGCAGTTCTTC	CASSLTLTQGQGFIYEQFF
TRBV28	-	-	TRBJ2-5	TGTGCCAGCAGTTCCCGGGCCTGGGGAGAGACCCAGTACTTC	CASSSRAWGETQYF
TRBV5-1	many	TRBD2	TRBJ2-1	TGCGCCAGCGGCCTGAGCGGGGGCTCCTACAATGAGCAGTTCTTC	CASGLSGGSYNEQFF
TRBV12-3/TRBV12-4	-	-	TRBJ2-1	TGTGCCAGCAGTACTCACAAGGATCCAAGCTCCTACGATGAGCAGTTCTTC	CASSTHKDPSSYDEQFF
TRBV2	-	-	TRBJ2-1	TGTGCCAGCAGCGCCGGAGGGGCCCCTTACAATGAGCAGTTCTTC	CASSAGGAPYNEQFF
TRBV12-3/TRBV12-4	many	TRBD2	TRBJ2-7	TGTGCCAGCAGTTTATTGGGAGGGCGCGAGCAGTACTTC	CASSLLGGREQYF
TRBV20-1	many	-	TRBJ2-1	TGCAGTGCTAGATGGGGAGTCCGCAATGAGCAGTTCTTC	CSARWGVRNEQFF
TRBV7-9	few	-	TRBJ2-3	TGTGCCAGCAGCGTAGGGACGACTAGTCCGCACACAGATACGCAGTATTTT	CASSVGTTSPHTDTQYF
TRBV4-3	-	TRBD1	TRBJ1-1	TGCGCCAGCAGCCAAAGGACAGGGGAGATGAACACTGAAGCTTTCTTT	CASSQRTGEMNTEAFF
TRBV7-2	few	-	TRBJ2-7	TGTGCCAGCAGCCAAGGTACCTACAATGAGCAGTACTTC	CASSQGTYNEQYF
TRBV9	-	TRBD1	TRBJ2-1	TGTGCCACCAGTGATCACGGACAGGGGCTGGAGAATGAGCAGTTCTTC	CATSDHGQGLENEQFF
TRBV5-1	few	TRBD1	TRBJ1-2	TGCGCCAGCAGCCCAAACGAGGGGACAGGGAAAAACTATGGCTACACCTTC	CASSPNEGTGKNYGYTF
TRBV5-6	-	TRBD1	TRBJ2-7	TGTGCCAGCAGCTTGGCCACGGACAGGGCCTACGAGCAGTACTTC	CASSLATDRAYEQYF